The 24 T cell receptor beta chains given below trace back to one sample, sequenced in a study of blood T cell repertoires in COVID-19. The repertoire was sequenced with immunoSEQ multiplex PCR; TCRdb's copy has only in-frame clones and lacks some. The sample records tens of thousands of clones, 87% being singletons. The material sequenced was peripheral blood. These receptors all stem from a woman older than 75 with COVID-19, enrolled during active disease.

This clone was counted between two and nine times. V usage is TRBV3-1 (or the pseudogene TRBV3-2) and J usage is TRBJ1-1; unclear D gene. Trimming stripped 4 bases from V and 4 bases from J, with 16 bases between. The CDR3 covers 15 residues. Per germline, CDR1 LGHDT and CDR2 YNNKEL (reference sequence). This chain's CDR3 is CASSPRGGRGTEAFF. The DNA of the CDR3 is TGTGCCAGCAGCCCCCGGGGAGGACGGGGCACTGAAGCTTTCTTT.

The rearrangement joins TRBV3-1 (or the pseudogene TRBV3-2) to TRBJ1-2; unclear D gene. The CDR3 is made up of 14 amino acids. The V end lost 0 bases, the J end lost 8 bases, and 13 bases lay between the germline ends. From germline, CDR1 is LGHDT and CDR2 YNNKEL (reference sequence). The CDR3, as DNA: TGTGCCAGCAGCCAAGAAGCGGGTGGGGTCGGCTACACCTTC. Encoded protein: CASSQEAGGVGYTF.

The V call is TRBV7-8, the J call TRBJ1-1; perhaps TRBD1 as D (6 bases). Germline-derived CDR1 and CDR2 are SGHVS and FQNEAQ. V lost 1 base, J lost 4 bases, and 25 bases lay in between. This CDR3 region has 19 residues. The CDR3: CASSLVRSDRSNPSTEAFF. CDR3 nucleotides: TGTGCCAGCAGCTTAGTTAGGAGTGACAGGTCCAACCCGAGCACTGAAGCTTTCTTT.

This sequence joins TRBV18 and TRBJ2-1; D possibly corresponds to TRBD2 (7 bases). CDR1 is KGHSH and CDR2 is LQKENI in the germline V gene. V was trimmed by 2 bases and J by 8 bases, leaving 16 bases between them. CDR3 size: 15 residues. Here the CDR3 DNA reads TGTGCCAGCTCACCAATTCTAGGGGGGGGCGATGAGCAGTTCTTC. This encodes CASSPILGGGDEQFF.

This chain connects TRBV7-9 to TRBJ1-2; D unclear. In germline, CDR1 is SEHNR, CDR2 FQNEAQ (reference sequence). This CDR3 is built from 14 residues. V lost 1 base to trimming and J lost 0 bases, with 6 bases between them. CDR3 sequence reads: CASSLGQANYGYTF. The CDR3 DNA sequence: TGTGCCAGCAGCTTAGGGCAAGCTAACTATGGCTACACCTTC.

This clone occurred a few times. The chain joins TRBV30 to TRBJ2-7; TRBD2 matches at 8 bases. Germline CDR1 reads GTSNPN; CDR2 reads SVGIG (reference sequence). Trimming took 5 bases from V and 0 from J; bases not matched to a gene: 6. The CDR3 length is 14 residues. For the CDR3, the DNA is TGTGCCTGGGACAGCGGGAGCCTCTCCTACGAGCAGTACTTC. It translates to CAWDSGSLSYEQYF.

The V and J genes are TRBV6-5 and TRBJ2-5, with TRBD1 matching over 9 bases. The germline gives CDR1 MNHEY, CDR2 SVGAGI. The CDR3 spans 15 residues. J gave up 3 bases and V 5 bases, and 7 bases lay outside the gene matches. For the CDR3, the DNA is TGTGCCAGCAGTCGCCCGGGACAGGGCAAAGAGACCCAGTACTTC. Its protein is CASSRPGQGKETQYF.

The chain carries TRBV7-2 and TRBJ1-6; D not certain. There are 15 residues in the CDR3. CDR1 and CDR2 (germline): SGHTA, FQGNSA. Trimming pared 1 base from V and 4 bases from J, leaving 8 bases between. The CDR3 region has the DNA TGTGCCAGCAGCTTAGGTTCAGGTTATAATTCACCCCTCCACTTT. Translated, it gives CASSLGSGYNSPLHF.

The chain carries TRBV6-5 and TRBJ2-7, with D perhaps TRBD2 (5 bases). Trimming pared 7 bases from V and 2 bases from J, leaving 18 bases between. This CDR3 has 15 residues. Per germline, CDR1 MNHEY and CDR2 SVGAGI. DNA of the CDR3: TGTGCCAGCACCCCTTTCCTAGCTTATCCCTACGAGCAGTACTTC. This gives the protein CASTPFLAYPYEQYF.

This clone was seen more than once but under ten times. The V call is TRBV27, the J call TRBJ1-6, with 10 bases matching TRBD1. This CDR3 spans 15 amino acids. Losses at the gene ends were 5 bases for V and 9 bases for J; bases not matched to a gene: 7. In germline, CDR1 is MNHEY, CDR2 SMNVEV (reference sequence). The CDR3 bases are TGTGCCAGCAGTCCATGGACAGGGGGAACTTCACCCCTCCACTTT. Translation gives CASSPWTGGTSPLHF.

V and J are TRBV7-9 and TRBJ2-1; D may be TRBD2 (6 bases). Deletions cut 5 bases from V and 4 bases from J, with 12 bases between. This CDR3 region has 14 residues. Germline-derived CDR1 and CDR2 are SEHNR and FQNEAQ (reference sequence). CDR3 residues: CASSPIADYNEQFF. The CDR3 nucleotides read TGTGCCAGCAGCCCCATAGCGGATTACAATGAGCAGTTCTTC.

The V call is TRBV6-6, the J call TRBJ2-1; 8 nucleotides align to TRBD2. The CDR3 sequence is 16 residues long. Germline values: CDR1 MNHNY, CDR2 SVGAGI (reference sequence). V was pared by 2 bases and J by 6 bases, with 9 bases of the junction left unmatched. Here the CDR3 DNA reads TGTGCCAGCAGTTACGGGGACTACCGGGAGGGCAATGAGCAGTTCTTC. It specifies CASSYGDYREGNEQFF.

In its sample, this clone was seen once. The rearrangement uses TRBV6-5 and TRBJ2-2, with 8 bases aligning to TRBD1. Germline V gene lookup returns CDR1 MNHEY and CDR2 SVGAGI. This CDR3 comprises 15 residues. Germline trimming cut 4 bases from V and 1 base from J; bases unmatched to any gene: 2. The DNA of the CDR3 is TGTGCCAGCAGTTGGGACAGGTTGAACACCGGGGAGCTGTTTTTT. Translating gives CASSWDRLNTGELFF.

This clone has just a few counts. The chain couples TRBV9 to TRBJ2-3; TRBD2 is a possible D gene (6 bases). The germline V gene encodes CDR1 SGDLS and CDR2 YYNGEE. The CDR3 extends over 16 amino acids. V gave up 3 bases and J gave up 3 bases, with 17 bases separating them. The CDR3 sequence is CASSEADYPGTDTQYF. The CDR3 nucleotides are TGTGCCAGCAGCGAAGCGGACTACCCGGGAACAGATACGCAGTATTTT.

This clone was observed a single time. The DNA of the CDR3 is TGTGCCAGCAGTCGAAGACAGGGGGCAGTATACGAGCAGTACTTC. Translated, it gives CASSRRQGAVYEQYF. The chain uses TRBV13 and TRBJ2-7; 10 bases align to TRBD1. Per the germline V gene, CDR1 is PRHDT and CDR2 is FYEKMQ (reference sequence). The length of the CDR3 is 15 residues. The trim removed 6 bases at V and 4 bases at J, leaving 9 bases unmatched.

The chain employs TRBV2 and TRBJ1-1; a weak D match, TRBD1 (5 bases). Between the trimmed V and J ends, which lost 7 bases and 1 base, there was a span of 13 bases. The germline gives CDR1 SNHLY, CDR2 FYNNEI. The CDR3 sequence is 14 residues long. Here the CDR3 DNA reads TGTGCCAGCATGGGGGGTTTGGGGAACACTGAAGCTTTCTTT. It codes for CASMGGLGNTEAFF. Full variable domain (remainder filled in from reference TRBV2 and TRBJ1-1): EPEVTQTPSHQVTQMGQEVILRCVPISNHLYFYWYRQILGQKVEFLVSFYNNEISEKSEIFDDQFSVERPDGSNFTLKIRSTKLEDSAMYFCASMGGLGNTEAFFGQGTRLTVV.

The chain joins TRBV5-4 to TRBJ2-7; 14 positions agree with TRBD2. Germline CDR1 reads SGHNT; CDR2 reads YYREEE (reference sequence). This CDR3 comprises 15 residues. Trimming took 4 bases from V and 2 from J; bases not matched to a gene: 2. CDR3 nucleotides: TGTGCCAGCAGCCGACTAGCGGGAGGGCCCTACGAGCAGTACTTC. Translating it yields CASSRLAGGPYEQYF.

This chain links TRBV9 with TRBJ1-1; D is perhaps TRBD1 (5 bases). The V end lost 0 bases, the J end lost 1 base, and 10 bases lay between the germline ends. Germline V gene sequence: CDR1 SGDLS, CDR2 YYNGEE. This CDR3 is built from 15 residues. As DNA, the CDR3 is TGTGCCAGCAGCGTAGCGGCAGGGAAGAACACTGAAGCTTTCTTT. It is translated as CASSVAAGKNTEAFF.

The CDR3 bases are TGTGCCAGCAGGAAGGGCTGGTTAGTAGCGGGGGGGAGCACAGATACGCAGTATTTT. It specifies CASRKGWLVAGGSTDTQYF. The rearrangement joins TRBV2 to TRBJ2-3; 11 nucleotides align to TRBD2. Germline lookup yields CDR1 SNHLY and CDR2 FYNNEI. The CDR3 loop spans 19 amino acids. The trim removed 6 bases at V and 0 bases at J, leaving 14 bases unmatched.

The gene calls are TRBV7-9 and TRBJ2-2; D might be TRBD2 (5 bases). V was shortened by 5 bases and J by 7 bases, with 11 bases between the two germline ends. The CDR3 contains 13 residues. The germline V gene encodes CDR1 SEHNR and CDR2 FQNEAQ (reference sequence). In nucleotides, the CDR3 is TGTGCCAGCAGCCCCGAGGGCGGCGGGGAGCTGTTTTTT. The encoded protein is CASSPEGGGELFF.

The V call is TRBV10-3, the J call TRBJ2-3; perhaps TRBD1 as D (5 bases). The CDR3 sequence is 16 residues long. V dropped 9 bases and J dropped 8 bases, with 27 bases sitting between them. The germline CDR1 and CDR2 sequences are ENHRY and SYGVKD. CDR3 sequence: CAITDSNSPMALTQYF. DNA for the CDR3: TGTGCCATTACAGACAGTAACTCCCCCATGGCCCTTACGCAGTATTTT.

This chain uses TRBV9 with TRBJ1-6; 7 bases match TRBD1. Germline-derived CDR1 and CDR2 are SGDLS and YYNGEE. V was pared by 3 bases and J by 6 bases, with 6 bases of the junction left unmatched. The CDR3 sequence is 15 residues long. DNA for the CDR3: TGTGCCAGCAGCGCCGGGACAGTGGCTAATTCACCCCTCCACTTT. It is translated as CASSAGTVANSPLHF.

The chain links TRBV28 to TRBJ1-1; no clear D gene. Germline CDR1 is MDHEN and CDR2 is SYDVKM. There are 14 residues in the CDR3. V lost 2 bases, J lost 6 bases, and 13 bases lay in between. The DNA for the CDR3 is TGTGCCAGCAGTTTAGGAGGCCCCCAAGCTGAAGCTTTCTTT. Translating gives CASSLGGPQAEAFF.

The rearrangement uses TRBV7-9 and TRBJ2-7; D remains ambiguous. CDR3 length: 13 residues. The germline V gene has CDR1 SEHNR and CDR2 FQNEAQ (reference sequence). V lost 1 base to trimming and J lost 3 bases, with 7 bases between them. Written as DNA, the CDR3 is TGTGCCAGCAGCTTAGGGGCCGGCTACGAGCAGTACTTC. It yields the protein CASSLGAGYEQYF.